This T cell receptor (beta chain) is from a study of control samples from healthy donors and cancer patients. The junction had 5 bases not matched to a gene; V was cut back by 5 bases and J by 6 bases. The CDR3 runs 14 residues. Germline V gene sequence: CDR1 LNHNV, CDR2 YYDKDF (reference sequence). Sequencing was performed with immunoSEQ multiplex PCR; in TCRdb, only in-frame clones are kept and a portion is missing. Here the sample spans some 76,000 clones, under 90% being singletons. This sequence joins TRBV15 and TRBJ1-4, with 8 bases lining up with TRBD1. The TCR was taken from a man between 60 and 75 years old with lung cancer. What was sequenced was PBMCs. The CDR3 sequence is CATSGGQGYEKLFF. CDR3 nucleotides: TGTGCCACCAGCGGAGGACAGGGTTATGAAAAACTGTTTTTT. The variable domain in full, completed from reference TRBV15 and TRBJ1-4, reads DAMVIQNPRYQVTQFGKPVTLSCSQTLNHNVMYWYQQKSSQAPKLLFHYYDKDFNNEADTPDNFQSRRPNTSFCFLDIRSPGLGDTAMYLCATSGGQGYEKLFFGSGTQLSVL.